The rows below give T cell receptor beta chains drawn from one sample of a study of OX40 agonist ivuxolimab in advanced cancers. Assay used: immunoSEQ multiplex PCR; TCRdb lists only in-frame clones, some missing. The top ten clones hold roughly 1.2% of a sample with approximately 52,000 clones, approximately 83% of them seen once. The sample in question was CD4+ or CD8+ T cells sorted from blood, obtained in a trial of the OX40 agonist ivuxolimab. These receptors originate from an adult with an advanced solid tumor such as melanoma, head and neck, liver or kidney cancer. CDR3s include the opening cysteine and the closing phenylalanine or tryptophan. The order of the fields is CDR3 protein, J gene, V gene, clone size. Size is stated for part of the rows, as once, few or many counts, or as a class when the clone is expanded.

CDR3 protein: CASSPTSVNTEAFF; J gene: TRBJ1-1; V gene: TRBV4-3; clone size: NA
CDR3 protein: CASSRVMGGTYNEQFF; J gene: TRBJ2-1; V gene: TRBV7-2; clone size: NA
CDR3 protein: CAWSVFPMNTEAFF; J gene: TRBJ1-1; V gene: TRBV30; clone size: few
CDR3 protein: CASRSRQTGAYGYTF; J gene: TRBJ1-2; V gene: TRBV27; clone size: NA
CDR3 protein: CASSLAGVAGNTIYF; J gene: TRBJ1-3; V gene: TRBV5-1; clone size: NA
CDR3 protein: CASSPRGQGDIYGYTF; J gene: TRBJ1-2; V gene: TRBV19; clone size: NA
CDR3 protein: CSVDPRGPKTQYF; J gene: TRBJ2-5; V gene: TRBV29-1; clone size: NA
CDR3 protein: CASSLEGMGQRDYTF; J gene: TRBJ1-2; V gene: TRBV5-1; clone size: NA
CDR3 protein: CASSSSTDTQYF; J gene: TRBJ2-3; V gene: TRBV5-1; clone size: NA
CDR3 protein: CASSSTARGAYEQYF; J gene: TRBJ2-7; V gene: TRBV18; clone size: NA
CDR3 protein: CASSLGTGRRKLFF; J gene: TRBJ1-4; V gene: TRBV11-2; clone size: NA
CDR3 protein: CASSSDRSYEQYF; J gene: TRBJ2-7; V gene: TRBV7-8; clone size: few
CDR3 protein: CASSQTATGEKLFF; J gene: TRBJ1-4; V gene: TRBV11-2; clone size: NA
CDR3 protein: CASNPSGGAEQYF; J gene: TRBJ2-5; V gene: TRBV6-1; clone size: NA
CDR3 protein: CASSLAQGQGRAFF; J gene: TRBJ1-1; V gene: TRBV7-2; clone size: NA
CDR3 protein: CASRKRGAPYGYTF; J gene: TRBJ1-2; V gene: TRBV5-6; clone size: NA
CDR3 protein: CASSLLGRGNYNEQFF; J gene: TRBJ2-1; V gene: TRBV7-2; clone size: NA
CDR3 protein: CASSYSYGTEAFF; J gene: TRBJ1-1; V gene: TRBV6-5; clone size: NA
CDR3 protein: CASSSQAGNYNEQFF; J gene: TRBJ2-1; V gene: TRBV5-1; clone size: NA
CDR3 protein: CASSLGVGGETQYF; J gene: TRBJ2-5; V gene: TRBV5-1; clone size: NA
CDR3 protein: CSVAPQGPTEAFF; J gene: TRBJ1-1; V gene: TRBV29-1; clone size: NA
CDR3 protein: CASSLTSGGVDTQYF; J gene: TRBJ2-3; V gene: TRBV11-2; clone size: NA
CDR3 protein: CASSFGGQGMWGTEAFF; J gene: TRBJ1-1; V gene: TRBV5-6; clone size: NA
CDR3 protein: CASSPQPASGYTF; J gene: TRBJ1-2; V gene: TRBV18; clone size: once
CDR3 protein: CASSLAATSGELFF; J gene: TRBJ2-2; V gene: TRBV6-6; clone size: NA
CDR3 protein: CASSEMGYGSVGYTF; J gene: TRBJ1-2; V gene: TRBV25-1; clone size: NA